These 25 T cell receptor beta chains came from one sample sequenced in a study of shared clonotypes between healthy human individuals. Assay used: immunoSEQ multiplex PCR; TCRdb lists only in-frame clones, some missing. The table includes 2 million to 2.5 million clones, 80% to 95% detected once. Sequenced input: naive CD4+ T cells from PBMCs. Subset in this sample: CD45RA+ positively selected. These receptors were taken from a young man in good health. Some clones in this sample may be carry-over from other donors' samples.

About this clone itself: The sample contains more than one DNA sequence encoding this CDR3. This chain links TRBV7-2 with TRBJ2-1; possible D gene TRBD2, 5 bases. The V end lost 1 base, the J end lost 0 bases, and 10 bases lay between the germline ends. Germline CDR1 and CDR2: SGHTA and FQGNSA. CDR3 size: 16 residues. The CDR3: CASSLGLAGSYNEQFF. The CDR3 nucleotides read TGTGCCAGCAGCTTAGGGCTAGCCGGCTCCTACAATGAGCAGTTCTTC.

The chain has TRBV5-8 and TRBJ2-5; TRBD1 is a possible D gene (5 bases). Trimming stripped 4 bases from V and 5 bases from J, with 12 bases between. Germline CDR1 is SGHTS and CDR2 is YDEGEE. The CDR3 contains 13 residues. The DNA of the CDR3 is TGTGCCAGCAGCCGACAGATCAGGGAGACCCAGTACTTC. Its protein product is CASSRQIRETQYF.

The V gene is TRBV6-1, the J gene TRBJ2-7; either TRBD1 or TRBD2 may supply D (5 bases each). The CDR3 is 14 residues long. V lost 7 bases to trimming and J lost 1 base, with 14 bases between them. Germline values: CDR1 MNHNS, CDR2 SASEGT. In DNA form, the CDR3 reads TGTGCCAGCAACTGGGACGGGATTTCCTACGAGCAGTACTTC. Protein: CASNWDGISYEQYF.

V is TRBV2 and J is TRBJ2-3, with D unclear. This CDR3 contains 14 residues. The germline V gene encodes CDR1 SNHLY and CDR2 FYNNEI. V was shortened by 2 bases and J by 7 bases, with 13 bases between the two germline ends. CDR3 sequence: CASSEPRSPYTQYF. CDR3 coding DNA: TGTGCCAGCAGTGAACCCCGCAGTCCTTATACGCAGTATTTT.

The chain couples TRBV2 to TRBJ2-2; D not resolved. The length of the CDR3 is 11 residues. Germline CDR1 SNHLY, CDR2 FYNNEI. V lost 8 bases to trimming and J lost 7 bases, with 8 bases between them. Written as DNA, the CDR3 is TGTGCCAGCGGTCAGGTCGGGGAGCTGTTTTTT. Translating it yields CASGQVGELFF.

As to this clone: Other DNA sequences in this specimen translate into the identical CDR3. This chain links TRBV18 with TRBJ2-2; 8 nucleotides match TRBD1. V was pared by 2 bases and J by 5 bases, with 1 base of the junction left unmatched. CDR3 size: 14 residues. Per germline, CDR1 KGHSH and CDR2 LQKENI. The CDR3 here is CASSPRQGTGELFF. Here the CDR3 DNA reads TGTGCCAGCTCACCAAGACAGGGGACCGGGGAGCTGTTTTTT.

This clone has only one observation. The rearrangement links TRBV7-2 to TRBJ2-1, with D tentatively TRBD2 (5 bases). The germline V and J ends were trimmed by 0 bases and 3 bases, with 9 bases remaining between them. The CDR3 is 15 residues long. The germline CDR1 and CDR2 sequences are SGHTA and FQGNSA. The CDR3 here is CASSLAARGYNEQFF. The CDR3 nucleotides read TGTGCCAGCAGCTTAGCGGCCCGGGGCTACAATGAGCAGTTCTTC. The full variable domain, rest sourced from reference TRBV7-2 and TRBJ2-1, is GAGVSQSPSNKVTEKGKDVELRCDPISGHTALYWYRQSLGQGLEFLIYFQGNSAPDKSGLPSDRFSAERTGGSVSTLTIQRTQQEDSAVYLCASSLAARGYNEQFFGPGTRLTVL.

Note on this clone: Additional DNA sequences in this sample encode the identical CDR3. CDR3 coding DNA: TGCGCCAGCAGCCTAGGGGTAGGAGGAGGGCAGCCCCAGCATTTT. It translates to CASSLGVGGGQPQHF. The rearrangement links TRBV5-1 to TRBJ1-5; possible D gene TRBD1, 5 bases. This CDR3 has 15 amino acids. Trimming removed 4 bases from V and 7 bases from J, with 18 bases in between. Germline CDR1 is SGHRS and CDR2 is YFSETQ.

The V gene is TRBV2, the J gene TRBJ1-3; possible D gene TRBD1, 6 bases. V lost 8 bases, J lost 0 bases, and 11 bases lay in between. Germline assignment: CDR1 SNHLY and CDR2 FYNNEI. This CDR3 comprises 14 residues. CDR3 in amino acids: CASGRQDSGNTIYF. In nucleotides, the CDR3 is TGTGCCAGCGGTAGACAGGACTCTGGAAACACCATATATTTT.

The rearrangement links TRBV10-3 to TRBJ2-1, with D maybe TRBD2 (7 bases). The CDR3 spans 13 residues. CDR1 is ENHRY, CDR2 SYGVKD, per germline. The germline V and J ends were trimmed by 9 bases and 8 bases, with 17 bases remaining between them. The CDR3 loop reads CAMRGGPSDEQFF. For the CDR3, the DNA is TGTGCCATGAGGGGGGGACCGAGCGATGAGCAGTTCTTC.

The J gene is TRBJ2-5, the V gene TRBV28, with 7 bases fitting TRBD1. V dropped 5 bases and J dropped 0; count of bases not matched to a gene: 6. Germline assignment: CDR1 MDHEN and CDR2 SYDVKM. This CDR3 spans 15 amino acids. This chain's CDR3 is CASSLRQGNQETQYF. The CDR3, as DNA: TGTGCCAGCAGTCTGCGACAGGGCAACCAAGAGACCCAGTACTTC.

This chain uses TRBV14 with TRBJ2-1; D is undetermined. This CDR3 has 15 residues. The germline V gene encodes CDR1 SGHDN and CDR2 FVKESK. Trimming removed 4 bases from V and 4 bases from J, with 14 bases in between. For the CDR3, the DNA is TGTGCCAGCAGCCTCTTGGCCCTCCAATACAATGAGCAGTTCTTC. As protein: CASSLLALQYNEQFF.

The chain employs TRBV19 and TRBJ2-7; D may be TRBD1 or TRBD2 (5 bases each). Germline CDR1 and CDR2: LNHDA and SQIVND (reference sequence). The CDR3 extends over 15 amino acids. The V and J ends lost 6 bases and 1 base respectively, with 16 bases between them. The CDR3 nucleotides read TGTGCCAGTAGCCTCCGGGACGGAGAGTCCTACGAGCAGTACTTC. Encoded protein: CASSLRDGESYEQYF. Drawing the rest from reference TRBV19 and TRBJ2-7, the complete variable domain is DGGITQSPKYLFRKEGQNVTLSCEQNLNHDAMYWYRQDPGQGLRLIYYSQIVNDFQKGDIAEGYSVSREKKESFPLTVTSAQKNPTAFYLCASSLRDGESYEQYFGPGTRLTVT.

V gene TRBV6-4 combines with J gene TRBJ2-1; 8 bases line up with TRBD2. The V gene end was trimmed by 6 bases and the J gene end by 7 bases; junction bases not matched to a gene: 8. Per germline, CDR1 MRHNA and CDR2 SNTAGT. There are 14 residues in the CDR3. The CDR3 protein is CASRASGGGNEQFF. The CDR3 nucleotides are TGTGCCAGCAGGGCCTCGGGAGGGGGGAATGAGCAGTTCTTC.

The sample holds one count of this clone. Other DNA sequences in the sample encode the same CDR3. The V call is TRBV11-2, the J call TRBJ1-5; perhaps TRBD1 as D (6 bases). Per the germline V gene, CDR1 is SGHAT and CDR2 is FQNNGV. This CDR3 contains 14 residues. V lost 1 base, J lost 2 bases, and 6 bases lay in between. CDR3 in amino acids: CASSLAGGNQPQHF. The CDR3 DNA reads as TGTGCCAGCAGCTTAGCAGGGGGCAATCAGCCCCAGCATTTT.

This sequence joins TRBV5-1 and TRBJ2-5, with 11 bases fitting TRBD2. The germline V gene encodes CDR1 SGHRS and CDR2 YFSETQ. CDR3 size: 16 residues. The V and J ends lost 3 bases and 3 bases, in that order; junction bases with no gene match: 7. The CDR3 DNA sequence: TGCGCCAGCAGCTCGGGAAATAGCGGGAGGGAAGAGACCCAGTACTTC. It yields the protein CASSSGNSGREETQYF.

The chain employs TRBV13 and TRBJ2-3, with D hard to call. The V end lost 1 base, the J end lost 0 bases, and 11 bases lay between the germline ends. The CDR3 spans 16 residues. Germline assignment: CDR1 PRHDT and CDR2 FYEKMQ (reference sequence). CDR3 nucleotide sequence: TGTGCCAGCAGCTTAGTTCAGTGGGGTAGCACAGATACGCAGTATTTT. Its translation is CASSLVQWGSTDTQYF.

This chain uses TRBV5-4 with TRBJ2-2; TRBD2 matches 9 bases. CDR3 length equals 17 residues. Germline V CDR1 and CDR2: SGHNT, YYREEE (reference sequence). With V trimmed by 6 bases and J by 6 bases, 15 bases remained unmatched. The CDR3 here is CASTAQAGGRAAGELFF. CDR3 in DNA: TGTGCCAGCACCGCCCAGGCGGGAGGGCGGGCGGCCGGGGAGCTGTTTTTT.

The chain employs TRBV18 and TRBJ2-1, with D perhaps being TRBD1 or TRBD2 (6 bases each). V gave up 4 bases and J gave up 8 bases, with 12 bases separating them. This CDR3 is 13 amino acids long. The germline V gene has CDR1 KGHSH and CDR2 LQKENI. Here the CDR3 DNA reads TGTGCCAGCTCACAAGGAAGGGGGGATGAGCAGTTCTTC. Protein sequence: CASSQGRGDEQFF.

The chain carries TRBV7-9 and TRBJ2-1; D not certain. The CDR3 spans 13 residues. The V gene lost 1 base and the J gene lost 8 bases, with 9 bases spanning the gap. In germline, CDR1 is SEHNR, CDR2 FQNEAQ (reference sequence). In nucleotides, the CDR3 is TGTGCCAGCAGCTTAGTTGTCCGGGATGAGCAGTTCTTC. Its translation is CASSLVVRDEQFF.

V usage is TRBV30 and J usage is TRBJ1-6; no definite D call. The CDR3 is 15 amino acids. The germline CDR1 and CDR2 sequences are GTSNPN and SVGIG (reference sequence). V shed 6 bases and J shed 9 bases, with 21 bases lying between them. The DNA for the CDR3 is TGTGCCTGCCCCCCCGAGGCAGGAGTAACTTCACCCCTCCACTTT. It encodes CACPPEAGVTSPLHF.

The rearrangement joins TRBV11-3 to TRBJ2-1; 10 bases agree with TRBD1. Unmatched junction bases numbered 6, after V lost 1 base and J lost 15 bases. This CDR3 has 13 residues. Germline V lookup: CDR1 SGHNT, CDR2 YENEEA. The CDR3 reads CASSLGGTGDLFF. CDR3 in DNA: TGTGCCAGCAGCTTAGGGGGGACAGGGGATCTGTTCTTC.

The V gene is TRBV5-8, the J gene TRBJ2-1; D might be TRBD2 (5 bases). The CDR3 consists of 13 residues. Germline V lookup: CDR1 SGHTS, CDR2 YDEGEE. V shed 1 base and J shed 10 bases, with 12 bases lying between them. The CDR3 loop reads CASSLIGVYEQFF. The CDR3 DNA reads TGTGCCAGCAGCTTGATCGGGGTATACGAGCAGTTCTTC.

This clone was counted a single time. The chain is built from TRBV27 and TRBJ2-2; D remains ambiguous. V lost 6 bases and J 0 bases, leaving 11 bases between the germline ends. This CDR3 is 15 amino acids long. Germline V lookup: CDR1 MNHEY, CDR2 SMNVEV (reference sequence). The CDR3 spells CASRGGPANTGELFF. Here the CDR3 DNA reads TGTGCCAGCAGGGGCGGACCTGCGAACACCGGGGAGCTGTTTTTT.

Here the CDR3 DNA reads TGCGCCAGCGGCCGGGACCGGGACTCCTACGAGCAGTACTTC. This sequence encodes CASGRDRDSYEQYF. The chain has TRBV5-1 and TRBJ2-7, with D perhaps being TRBD1 or TRBD2 (5 bases each). The V and J ends lost 7 bases and 0 bases respectively, with 14 bases between them. The CDR3 spans 14 residues. Germline CDR1 SGHRS, CDR2 YFSETQ.